This TCR beta chain was found in a study of human T cells and chemical hapten exposure. General observations from the study: Each of the donors had alopecia, so their immune responses may not resemble those of healthy people.

Library construction involved attaching unique molecular identifiers to individual cDNA molecules, which allowed quantitative, reproducible TCR counting. One entry per CDR3 protein, called by TCRdb with MiXCR from the RACE reads. The sample carries some 330,000 distinct CDR3 sequences, about 5.4% recorded once. The CDR3 consists of 14 residues. V was pared by 10 bases and J by 0 bases, with 13 bases between. CDR1 and CDR2 from the germline V gene are MNHEY and SVGEGT. Time point of the sample: pre-sensitization, week 0. The treatment is: therapeutic diphenylcyclopropenone sensitization with weekly scalp DPC. About this clonotype itself: No antigen is known for it.

This TCR derives from a woman between 18 and 29 years old with alopecia areata. Some clones in this sample may be carry-over from other donors' samples. Sequenced material: whole blood, taken in connection with sensitization to the hapten diphenylcyclopropenone (DPC). The chain carries TRBV6-2 or TRBV6-3 and TRBJ2-1; D is perhaps TRBD1 (6 bases). CDR3 coding DNA: TGTGCCATCCGAACAGGGAACTCCTACAATGAGCAGTTCTTC. Translated: CAIRTGNSYNEQFF.